A selection of T cell receptor beta chains follows, all from one sample in a study of cytomegalovirus exposure and HLA in healthy donors. Assay: immunoSEQ multiplex PCR; the TCRdb copy retains only in-frame clones and omits some. The repertoire holds over 150,000 clones, with over 65% as singletons. Sequenced material: PBMCs. All receptors derive from a woman aged 25 to 39 in good health and CMV-seropositive. CDR3s include the opening cysteine and the closing phenylalanine or tryptophan. The order of the fields is V gene, J gene, CDR3 protein.

TRBV27	TRBJ2-7	CASSLGPGRFSEQYF
TRBV30	TRBJ2-2	CAWSVAGGAIF
TRBV18	TRBJ1-3	CASSLQGQALGNTIYF
TRBV5-1	TRBJ1-5	CASSLTTGTGEPQHF
TRBV9	TRBJ2-3	CASSVGGSGDTQYF
TRBV28	TRBJ2-5	CASSQMTGGRETQYF
TRBV28	TRBJ1-2	CASTLGVGYTF
TRBV11-2	TRBJ2-7	CASSFHGTYEQYF
TRBV7-6	TRBJ2-7	CASSLDGRTAEQYF
TRBV5-5	TRBJ2-7	CASRGGLAEPYEQYF
TRBV27	TRBJ2-7	CASSGRLAAYEQYF
TRBV11-2	TRBJ2-3	CASRTWGLSTDTQYF
TRBV6-5	TRBJ1-6	CASRGTGVSPLHF
TRBV29-1	TRBJ1-1	CSVELGRGNTEAFF
TRBV29-1	TRBJ1-2	CSVPPGGYGYTF
TRBV28	TRBJ1-4	CASSFTYRVINEKLFF
TRBV27	TRBJ2-7	CASSLGTINYEQYF
TRBV9	TRBJ2-1	CASSHSGLSYNEQFF
TRBV30	TRBJ1-5	CAWAGQANQPQHF
TRBV19	TRBJ2-1	CASRAVAGVILDEQFF
TRBV11-2	TRBJ2-2	CASSHPGLGSWSGELFF
TRBV5-8	TRBJ2-1	CASRLYWVAESSYNEQFF
TRBV28	TRBJ2-5	CASSLVTSGRETQYF
TRBV27	TRBJ1-3	CASRPGVAGNTIYF
TRBV15	TRBJ1-5	CATSRARTGKDSNQPQHF
TRBV2	TRBJ2-3	CASKASGTDTQYF
TRBV30	TRBJ2-3	CASETEPTDTQYF
TRBV4-3	TRBJ1-3	CASSQDSYPGGRNTIYF
TRBV5-4	TRBJ1-2	CASSLEGAGSYGYTF
TRBV27	TRBJ2-7	CASSSGLVANEQYF
TRBV7-2	TRBJ1-1	CASSPDRDWAEAFF
TRBV27	TRBJ1-1	CASSFRGTEAFF
TRBV7-9	TRBJ1-1	CASSLEWGQANTEAFF
TRBV5-1	TRBJ1-1	CASSWRGNAEAFF
TRBV6-1	TRBJ2-1	CASSGVGTSADNEQFF
TRBV10-3	TRBJ1-2	CAISEDSYGYTF
TRBV28	TRBJ1-5	CASHDRGWNQPQHF
TRBV6-5	TRBJ1-2	CASSYWGDRGFGYTF
TRBV10-3	TRBJ1-2	CAISEGQRNYGYTF
TRBV10-3	TRBJ2-1	CAISAQGWVNEQFF
TRBV5-6	TRBJ2-1	CASSLILAGGVEQFF
TRBV25-1	TRBJ2-7	CASSIPGLAGVEQYF
TRBV19	TRBJ1-2	CASSIDRDINYGYTF
TRBV27	TRBJ2-1	CASSFPASGGWFF
TRBV6-1	TRBJ1-3	CASSDRQGGRDTIYF
TRBV27	TRBJ2-7	CASSLSGLAFYEQYF
TRBV6-5	TRBJ2-7	CASSDITRGRNEQYF
TRBV28	TRBJ1-1	CASRVRGGRTEAFF
TRBV27	TRBJ2-3	CASSSQRDHSFDTQYF
TRBV30	TRBJ2-2	CAWTGLAAGELFF
TRBV5-1	TRBJ1-5	CASSLEGEREQPQHF
TRBV29-1	TRBJ2-1	CSGTSGGAGEQFF
TRBV5-1	TRBJ1-1	CASSFRQDTEAFF